Below are 24 T cell receptor beta chains sequenced from a single sample in a study of yellow fever vaccine responses in identical twins. A single record per CDR3 protein comes from TCRdb applying MiXCR to the RT-PCR reads. The sample shows around 2,800 distinct CDR3 sequences, about 80% of them seen only once. Source: T cells from blood (PBMCs), unsorted or a sorted subset (not recorded which), taken before or after yellow fever vaccination (not recorded which). Source of these receptors: a female donor who received the yellow fever vaccine.

This clonotype was counted between two and nine times. This chain joins TRBV19 and TRBJ2-1; 11 nucleotides match TRBD2. Per the germline V gene, CDR1 is LNHDA and CDR2 is SQIVND (reference sequence). This CDR3 region has 15 residues. The V gene end was trimmed by 5 bases and the J gene end by 5 bases; junction bases not matched to a gene: 5. Written as DNA, the CDR3 is TGTGCCAGTAGTCACATAGCGGGGGGGCACAATGAGCAGTTCTTC. Protein sequence: CASSHIAGGHNEQFF.

This clonotype has a handful of counts. The V call is TRBV4-1, the J call TRBJ1-5, with D possibly matching TRBD1 (5 bases). The CDR3 contains 13 residues. Looked up from germline, CDR1 is MGHRA and CDR2 is YSYEKL. V lost 1 base to trimming and J lost 4 bases, with 5 bases between them. The CDR3 reads CASSQGGNQPQHF. The CDR3 nucleotides are TGCGCCAGCAGCCAAGGGGGGAATCAGCCCCAGCATTTT.

V and J are TRBV2 and TRBJ2-7; D is unclear. With 2 bases removed from V and 5 bases from J, the gap between germline ends came to 13 bases. Looked up from germline, CDR1 is SNHLY and CDR2 is FYNNEI. The CDR3 runs 14 residues. This CDR3 reads CASSEIRSINEQYF. DNA for the CDR3: TGTGCCAGCAGTGAAATTAGGTCCATCAACGAGCAGTACTTC. The whole variable domain, remainder taken from reference TRBV2 and TRBJ2-7, is EPEVTQTPSHQVTQMGQEVILRCVPISNHLYFYWYRQILGQKVEFLVSFYNNEISEKSEIFDDQFSVERPDGSNFTLKIRSTKLEDSAMYFCASSEIRSINEQYFGPGTRLTVT.

CDR3 DNA sequence: TGTGCCAGCAGCTTAGACGGTAATCAGCCCCAGCATTTT. Translated: CASSLDGNQPQHF. V usage is TRBV7-6 and J usage is TRBJ1-5; no definite D call. Germline V gene data show CDR1 as SGHVS and CDR2 as FNYEAQ. Trimming took off 1 base at V and 4 bases at J, with 5 bases between the two ends. CDR3 length: 13 residues.

The CDR3 nucleotides read TGTGCCAGCAGCCAAGATCAAAATCCAGCGGGAGTATACAATGAGCAGTTCTTC. Translation: CASSQDQNPAGVYNEQFF. This rearrangement joins TRBV4-2 to TRBJ2-1; TRBD2 matches at 8 bases. Trimming cost V 0 bases and J 4 bases; bases outside gene matches: 11. The CDR3 length is 18 residues. Germline lookup yields CDR1 LGHNA and CDR2 YNFKEQ.

V and J are TRBV7-3 and TRBJ2-1, with 7 bases matching TRBD1. The V gene end was trimmed by 5 bases and the J gene end by 9 bases; junction bases not matched to a gene: 10. The CDR3 contains 14 residues. Germline values: CDR1 SGHTA, CDR2 FQGTGA. The CDR3 loop reads CASSIQQGQGEQFF. The CDR3 DNA sequence: TGTGCCAGCAGCATCCAACAGGGGCAGGGTGAGCAGTTCTTC. Drawing the rest from reference TRBV7-3 and TRBJ2-1, the complete variable domain is GAGVSQTPSNKVTEKGKYVELRCDPISGHTALYWYRQSLGQGPEFLIYFQGTGAADDSGLPNDRFFAVRPEGSVSTLKIQRTERGDSAVYLCASSIQQGQGEQFFGPGTRLTVL.

The gene calls are TRBV6-5 and TRBJ1-1; D remains unclear. V was trimmed by 2 bases and J by 3 bases, leaving 7 bases between them. Germline V gene sequence: CDR1 MNHEY, CDR2 SVGAGI. The CDR3 is 13 amino acids. CDR3 sequence (DNA): TGTGCCAGCAGTTACGCGGTCCACACTGAAGCTTTCTTT. This gives the protein CASSYAVHTEAFF.

The table lists this clonotype with a few counts. The chain links TRBV6-4 to TRBJ1-5; 7 positions agree with TRBD1. Germline trimming cut 0 bases from V and 4 bases from J; bases unmatched to any gene: 3. This CDR3 is built from 15 residues. Germline loops: CDR1 MRHNA, CDR2 SNTAGT. The CDR3 region is CASSDSGQSNQPQHF. The CDR3 bases are TGTGCCAGCAGTGACTCGGGACAGTCAAATCAGCCCCAGCATTTT.

The rearrangement joins TRBV27 to TRBJ2-5; D not certain. V was clipped by 1 base and J by 5 bases, with 11 bases between them. Germline-derived CDR1 and CDR2 are MNHEY and SMNVEV (reference sequence). The CDR3 contains 14 residues. CDR3 in amino acids: CASSLLSGWETQYF. The CDR3 DNA reads TGTGCCAGCAGTTTATTATCTGGGTGGGAGACCCAGTACTTC.

The chain recombines TRBV12-3 or TRBV12-4 with TRBJ2-5, with D unclear. The CDR3 runs 14 residues. The V end lost 2 bases, the J end lost 2 bases, and 9 bases lay between the germline ends. In DNA, the CDR3 is TGTGCCAGCAGTTTACCCCACACTCAAGAGACCCAGTACTTC. This translates into CASSLPHTQETQYF.

The chain employs TRBV7-3 and TRBJ2-5; a possible D gene is TRBD1 (6 bases). The V end lost 1 base, the J end lost 5 bases, and 11 bases lay between the germline ends. The CDR3 covers 14 residues. Germline V CDR1 and CDR2: SGHTA, FQGTGA. CDR3 bases: TGTGCCAGCAGCTTAAAGTTCAGGGGCGAGACCCAGTACTTC. Translation gives CASSLKFRGETQYF.

This chain connects TRBV7-1 to TRBJ2-7; no clear D. TRBV7-1 is an open reading frame, and its role is uncertain. Trimming took off 2 bases at V and 3 bases at J, with 11 bases between the two ends. CDR3 length: 14 amino acids. CDR3 amino acids: CASSSKKGVYEQYF. DNA for the CDR3: TGTGCCAGCAGCTCAAAAAAGGGCGTCTACGAGCAGTACTTC.

The J gene is TRBJ1-1, the V gene TRBV19, with 8 positions matching TRBD1. V was clipped by 6 bases and J by 5 bases; unmatched bases: 11. This CDR3 contains 15 residues. Looked up from germline, CDR1 is LNHDA and CDR2 is SQIVND (reference sequence). The CDR3 sequence: CASSTGGGSQTEAFF. CDR3 coding DNA: TGTGCCAGTAGCACAGGGGGGGGGAGCCAAACTGAAGCTTTCTTT.

V gene TRBV11-1 combines with J gene TRBJ2-3, with D unclear. Per germline, CDR1 SGHAT and CDR2 FQDESV (reference sequence). The germline V and J ends were trimmed by 4 bases and 4 bases, with 12 bases remaining between them. The length of the CDR3 is 14 residues. CDR3 bases: TGTGCCAGCAGCTCAGACCTCGCGGCAGATACGCAGTATTTT. Amino acid sequence: CASSSDLAADTQYF.

The genes are TRBV7-9 and TRBJ2-7, with D maybe TRBD1 (5 bases). This CDR3 has 16 residues. Germline V gene sequence: CDR1 SEHNR, CDR2 FQNEAQ (reference sequence). The germline V and J ends were trimmed by 3 bases and 3 bases, with 18 bases remaining between them. Here the CDR3 DNA reads TGTGCCAGCAGCTTTAGGGGTGGCAGGGAATTCTACGAGCAGTACTTC. Protein: CASSFRGGREFYEQYF.

This clonotype was seen once. The chain links TRBV5-1 to TRBJ1-5, with D tentatively TRBD1 (5 bases). CDR1 SGHRS and CDR2 YFSETQ come from the germline V gene. CDR3 length: 13 amino acids. The germline V and J ends were trimmed by 4 bases and 5 bases, with 10 bases remaining between them. CDR3 DNA sequence: TGCGCCAGCAGCAAGGGACGAGATCAGCCCCAGCATTTT. It translates to CASSKGRDQPQHF. The whole variable domain, filled in from reference TRBV5-1 and TRBJ1-5, reads KAGVTQTPRYLIKTRGQQVTLSCSPISGHRSVSWYQQTPGQGLQFLFEYFSETQRNKGNFPGRFSGRQFSNSRSEMNVSTLELGDSALYLCASSKGRDQPQHFGDGTRLSIL.

This chain uses TRBV11-2 with TRBJ2-5; 11 bases match TRBD2. The trim removed 4 bases at V and 3 bases at J, leaving 1 base unmatched. CDR3 length: 14 amino acids. Germline V gene data show CDR1 as SGHAT and CDR2 as FQNNGV. The CDR3 nucleotides are TGTGCCAGCAGCTCGGGACTAGCGGAAGAGACCCAGTACTTC. Protein product: CASSSGLAEETQYF.

This clonotype is a singleton in its sample. The gene calls are TRBV15 and TRBJ1-2; D is possibly TRBD1 (5 bases). V was clipped by 5 bases and J by 5 bases, with 18 bases between them. CDR1 LNHNV and CDR2 YYDKDF come from the germline V gene (reference sequence). The CDR3 has 15 residues. CDR3 sequence reads: CATSLHPGAEYGYTF. The CDR3 nucleotides read TGTGCCACCAGCCTACACCCTGGGGCAGAATATGGCTACACCTTC.

The chain uses TRBV5-4 and TRBJ1-2; D unresolved. V lost 0 bases and J 6 bases, leaving 21 bases between the germline ends. Germline CDR1 reads SGHNT; CDR2 reads YYREEE (reference sequence). The CDR3 runs 17 residues. CDR3 nucleotide sequence: TGTGCCAGCAGCTTGGGGACCTACAGCGCACCTTACCATGGCTACACCTTC. Encoded protein: CASSLGTYSAPYHGYTF. The full variable domain, in which reference TRBV5-4 and TRBJ1-2 provide the parts outside the CDR3, is ETGVTQSPTHLIKTRGQQVTLRCSSQSGHNTVSWYQQALGQGPQFIFQYYREEENGRGNFPPRFSGLQFPNYSSELNVNALELDDSALYLCASSLGTYSAPYHGYTFGSGTRLTVV.

This clonotype was seen a handful of times. The rearrangement uses TRBV10-3 and TRBJ1-2, with 8 bases matching TRBD1. In germline, CDR1 is ENHRY, CDR2 SYGVKD. V trimming: 6 bases; J trimming: 0 bases; junction bases outside the gene matches: 6. The CDR3 sequence is 15 residues long. CDR3 loop: CAISNGQGANYGYTF. The CDR3, as DNA: TGTGCCATCAGCAACGGACAGGGTGCTAACTATGGCTACACCTTC.

The chain couples TRBV11-1 to TRBJ2-5; TRBD2 aligns across 10 bases. With 3 bases clipped from V and 3 bases from J, the junction kept 4 bases outside the gene matches. The CDR3 is made up of 15 amino acids. In germline, CDR1 is SGHAT, CDR2 FQDESV (reference sequence). The CDR3 DNA reads as TGTGCCAGCAGCTTTAGCGGGGGGTCTAAAGAGACCCAGTACTTC. Its translation is CASSFSGGSKETQYF.

The gene calls are TRBV6-1 and TRBJ2-5; D unclear. The CDR3 covers 11 residues. The V and J ends lost 5 bases and 2 bases respectively, with 3 bases between them. Germline V CDR1 and CDR2: MNHNS, SASEGT. CDR3 sequence: CASSPQETQYF. CDR3 in DNA: TGTGCCAGCAGTCCTCAAGAGACCCAGTACTTC.

The chain is built from TRBV29-1 and TRBJ2-1, with 7 bases lining up with TRBD1. Germline loops: CDR1 SQVTM, CDR2 ANQGSEA. Trimming removed 4 bases from V and 3 bases from J; junction bases left unmatched: 6. The CDR3 sequence is 14 residues long. For the CDR3, the DNA is TGCAGCGTTGTGGGTCAGGGGGACTACAATGAGCAGTTCTTC. Translation: CSVVGQGDYNEQFF.

This clonotype was picked up a small number of times. The chain carries TRBV20-1 and TRBJ2-5; D is unresolved. The CDR3 has 13 residues. From germline, CDR1 is DFQATT and CDR2 SNEGSKA (reference sequence). The V gene lost 2 bases and the J gene lost 5 bases, with 12 bases spanning the gap. The CDR3 loop reads CSARSGAPETQYF. The DNA for the CDR3 is TGCAGTGCTAGAAGTGGCGCCCCGGAGACCCAGTACTTC.